Sequencing of this TCR beta chain was carried out in a study of shared clonotypes between healthy human individuals. Across the study: Donors consisted of two women and a few men between 18 and 49.

In the sorted-subset replicate PCRs, approximately 200 ng DNA, tens of thousands of T cell genomes, was used. TCRdb's table, derived via immunoSEQ multiplex PCR, lists solely in-frame clones and lacks some. The sample has some 2,500,000 clones, 92% seen once; the top ten hold 0.37%. The CDR3 has 15 amino acids. From germline, CDR1 is MNHEY and CDR2 SMNVEV (reference sequence). The V end lost 4 bases, the J end lost 1 base, and 8 bases lay between the germline ends. Whole-study findings and limits: Specimens sampled were limited to blood, with tissue repertoires likely differing. Naive CD4 clonotypes were shared across several donors at 5% to 6%.

Concerning this clone itself: The antigen remains undetermined.

Sequencing was done on a sample of naive CD4+ T cells from PBMCs. The subset was: CD45RA+ positively selected. This receptor was taken from a man aged 18 to 35 in good health. Some clones in this sample may be carry-over from other donors' samples. This rearrangement joins TRBV27 to TRBJ2-6, with TRBD1 as a possible D gene (5 bases). The CDR3 protein is CASSSPGSGANVLTF. The CDR3 bases are TGTGCCAGCAGTTCCCCAGGGTCTGGGGCCAACGTCCTGACTTTC.